This TCR beta chain is from a study of blood T cell repertoires in COVID-19. Study summary: Spain, Italy and the United States supplied samples that represented acute and convalescent COVID-19. PBMCs, B-cell-depleted T cells, or T cells were the source of the cDNA or gDNA that made up the material.

Germline loops: CDR1 SGHVS, CDR2 FNYEAQ. The CDR3 is 17 residues long. Trimming cost V 3 bases and J 0 bases; bases outside gene matches: 7. Original handling: From reference gene primer amplification, estimates of nucleated cell counts were derived. Profiling relied on immunoSEQ multiplex PCR, and the TCRdb table lists in-frame clones only, not all of them. V, J and clone size are those of that table, while D and trimming were read from the DNA. This sample has roughly 290,000 clones, with about 85% found just once. The rearrangement joins TRBV7-6 to TRBJ2-1, with TRBD2 matching over 8 bases. Material for sequencing was peripheral blood. The receptor comes from a woman in her forties or fifties with active or convalescent COVID-19. CDR3 residues: CASSFELAASSYNEQFF. CDR3 nucleotide sequence: TGTGCCAGCAGCTTCGAACTAGCGGCCAGCTCCTACAATGAGCAGTTCTTC.